This T cell receptor (beta chain) was obtained from a study of breast tumors, draining lymph nodes, adjacent tissues. Overall study findings and caveats: Tumor TCR diversity was below lymph nodes but above nontumor tissue. The lymph node origin of tumor T cells was framed as consistent with a hypothesis, not demonstrated.

MiXCR, applied by TCRdb to the multiplex PCR reads, yields one record per CDR3 protein. The repertoire consists of 250,000 or so distinct CDR3 sequences, with around 31% occurring once and the leading ten covering more than 0.95%. Axillary draining lymph nodes of breast cancer patients supplied the node samples. This clonotype came up a few times. Its antigen is as yet unknown. Germline CDR1 SGDLS, CDR2 YYNGEE. Trimming cost V 0 bases and J 8 bases, with 11 bases left between them. CDR3 size: 14 residues. This receptor was obtained from a female donor with breast cancer. Some clones in this sample may be carry-over from other donors' samples. This rearrangement joins TRBV9 to TRBJ1-4; D is uncertain. The sample comprised axillary lymph node tissue. CDR3 in DNA: TGTGCCAGCAGCGTAGAAGGACGGATGGAAAAACTGTTTTTT. This translates into CASSVEGRMEKLFF. Full variable domain (rest looked up from reference TRBV9 and TRBJ1-4): DSGVTQTPKHLITATGQRVTLRCSPRSGDLSVYWYQQSLDQGLQFLIQYYNGEERAKGNILERFSAQQFPDLHSELNLSSLELGDSALYFCASSVEGRMEKLFFGSGTQLSVL.